This T cell receptor (beta chain) was documented in a study of blood T cells in healthy people across ages. A second roughly 7 to 11 cycle PCR used barcoded and J-beta primers. Through a template-switch adaptor with 12 random nucleotides, each cDNA molecule received a tag. MiXCR was run by TCRdb on the 5' RACE reads, yielding one entry per CDR3 protein. The sample holds 590,000 or so distinct CDR3 sequences, 25% to 30% seen once. Concerning this clonotype itself: Its antigen is currently unknown.

Study outcomes and limitations: TCR beta diversity tracked closely with naive T cell percentage.

Peripheral blood was drawn, about 9.7 milliliters per donor. Germline V gene data show CDR1 as MNHNS and CDR2 as SASEGT. The CDR3 runs to 17 residues. The sequence was obtained from a woman older than 75 in good health. The chain uses TRBV6-1 and TRBJ1-5, with TRBD1 matching over 8 bases. Near its end, the DNA agrees better with TRBJ2-3, so the J call may be wrong. Sequencing was carried out using blood. CDR3 nucleotides: TGTGCCAGCAGAAACGACAGGGGCCGGGGGCGCAATCAGCCCCAGTATTTT. It yields the protein CASRNDRGRGRNQPQYF.